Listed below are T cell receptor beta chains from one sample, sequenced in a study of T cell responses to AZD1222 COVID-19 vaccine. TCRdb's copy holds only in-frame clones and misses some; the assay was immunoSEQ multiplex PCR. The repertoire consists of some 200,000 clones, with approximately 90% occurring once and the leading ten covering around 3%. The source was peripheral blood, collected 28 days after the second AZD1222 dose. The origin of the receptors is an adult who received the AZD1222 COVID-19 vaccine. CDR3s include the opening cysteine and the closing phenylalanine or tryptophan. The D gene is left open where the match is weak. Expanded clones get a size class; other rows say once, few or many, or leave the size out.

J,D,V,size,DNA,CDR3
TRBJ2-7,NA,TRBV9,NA,TGTGCCAGCAGCCAACTCGCGGGGTCCAACGAGCAGTACTTC,CASSQLAGSNEQYF
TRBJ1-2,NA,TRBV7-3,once,TGTGCCAGCAGCTACAACACAGGGTTCTATGGCTACACCTTC,CASSYNTGFYGYTF
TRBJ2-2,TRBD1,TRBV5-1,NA,TGCGCCAGCAGCCTGACAGGGGGCGCGACCGGGGAGCTGTTTTTT,CASSLTGGATGELFF
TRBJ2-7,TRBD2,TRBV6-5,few,TGTGCCAGCAGGAATAGCGGGCGACCCTACGAGCAGTACTTC,CASRNSGRPYEQYF
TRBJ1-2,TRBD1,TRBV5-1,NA,TGCGCCAGCAGCACGGACAGGGGGACTAACTATGGCTACACCTTC,CASSTDRGTNYGYTF
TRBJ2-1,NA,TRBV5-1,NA,TGCGCCAGCAGCTTGGACGCCTTCAACAATGAGCAGTTCTTC,CASSLDAFNNEQFF
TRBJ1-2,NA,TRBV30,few,TGTGCCTGGAGTGTCGATTTAGGGAGGGGACGATGGGATGGCTACACCTTC,CAWSVDLGRGRWDGYTF
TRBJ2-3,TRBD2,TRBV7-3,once,TGTGCCAGCAGCCTGGGACTAGCGGGAGTAAATACGCAGTATTTT,CASSLGLAGVNTQYF
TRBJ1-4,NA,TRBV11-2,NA,TGTGCCAGCAGCCAGGCGACCTCCCCAACTAATGAAAAACTGTTTTTT,CASSQATSPTNEKLFF
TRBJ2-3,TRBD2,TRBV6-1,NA,TGTGCCAGCAGTGATGGGACTAACACAGATACGCAGTATTTT,CASSDGTNTDTQYF
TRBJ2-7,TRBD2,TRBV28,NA,TGTGCCAGCAGTTTAAGGCCTAGCGGTACCTACGAGCAGTACTTC,CASSLRPSGTYEQYF
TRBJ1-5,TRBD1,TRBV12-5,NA,TGTGCTAGTGGTTTCCGATGGTACGAGGGGACAGGGGGCCTCACCGATCAGCCCCAGCATTTT,CASGFRWYEGTGGLTDQPQHF
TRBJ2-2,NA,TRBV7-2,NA,TGTGCCAGCAGCTTAGCCGGGAGCTCCACCGGGGAGCTGTTTTTT,CASSLAGSSTGELFF
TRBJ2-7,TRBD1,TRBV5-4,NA,TGTGCCAGCAGCGTACCGGGGACAGGGGGTGGCGAGCAGTACTTC,CASSVPGTGGGEQYF
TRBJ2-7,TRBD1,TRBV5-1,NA,TGCGCCAGCAGCTCCTGGACAGGGAACGAGCAGTACTTC,CASSSWTGNEQYF
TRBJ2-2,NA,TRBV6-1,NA,TGTGCCAGCAGTGAGGTCCGTGCCGGGGAGCTGTTTTTT,CASSEVRAGELFF
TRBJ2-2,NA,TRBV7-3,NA,TGTGCCAGCAGCTCTGGGACTTCCGTCGGCGGGGAGCTGTTTTTT,CASSSGTSVGGELFF
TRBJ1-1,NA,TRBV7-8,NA,TGTGCCAGCAGCTTAAGAAGCCTGAACACTGAAGCTTTCTTT,CASSLRSLNTEAFF
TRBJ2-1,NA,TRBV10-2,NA,TGCGCCAGCAGTGAGTTAAGCGGGACACACAATGAGCAGTTCTTC,CASSELSGTHNEQFF
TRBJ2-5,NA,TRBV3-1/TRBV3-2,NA,TGTGCCAGCAGTCTCGGCCCTGAGACCCAGTACTTC,CASSLGPETQYF
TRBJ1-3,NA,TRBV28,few,TGTGCCAGCAAAAAGGAAGGTCTGGGAGGAAACACCATATATTTT,CASKKEGLGGNTIYF
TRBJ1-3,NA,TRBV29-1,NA,TGCAGCGCAGCGACGCTAGGAAACACCATATATTTT,CSAATLGNTIYF
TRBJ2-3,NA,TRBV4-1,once,TGCGCCAGCAGCCAAGGGCCTCCTCGTAACCCAGATACGCAGTATTTT,CASSQGPPRNPDTQYF
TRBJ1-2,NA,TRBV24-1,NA,TGTGCCACCAGTGATTTGGACGATTATGGCTACACCTTC,CATSDLDDYGYTF
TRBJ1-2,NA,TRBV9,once,TGTGCCAGCACCCTACTGGTGGGCTCCGGGCCTGATGGCTACACCTTC,CASTLLVGSGPDGYTF
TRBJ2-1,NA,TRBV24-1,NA,TGTGCCACCAGTGATTTACTTAATGTCGCGGGTAGCTCCTACAATGAGCAGTTCTTC,CATSDLLNVAGSSYNEQFF
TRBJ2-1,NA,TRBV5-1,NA,TGCGCCAGCAGCTTGATTCCCTCTACCAATGAGCAGTTCTTC,CASSLIPSTNEQFF
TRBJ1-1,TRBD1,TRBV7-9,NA,TGTGCCAGCAGCTTATACCTGACAGGGGCGGACACTGAAGCTTTCTTT,CASSLYLTGADTEAFF
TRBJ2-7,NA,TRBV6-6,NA,TGTGCCAGCAGTTACCCAGGGGACTACTACGAGCAGTACTTC,CASSYPGDYYEQYF
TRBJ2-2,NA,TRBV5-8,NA,TGTGCCAGCAGGGGTCCCGGGGAGCTGTTTTTT,CASRGPGELFF
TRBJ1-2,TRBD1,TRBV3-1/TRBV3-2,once,TGTGCCAGCAGCCCACAGGGGGCGCGTGGCTACACCTTC,CASSPQGARGYTF
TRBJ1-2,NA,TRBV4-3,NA,TGCGCCAGCAGCCAAGATGTAGCGACCCCCCGAGGCTATGGCTACACCTTC,CASSQDVATPRGYGYTF
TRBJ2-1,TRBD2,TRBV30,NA,TGTGCCTGGAGTCCCCTTAGCGGGAGGGGCAATGAGCAGTTCTTC,CAWSPLSGRGNEQFF
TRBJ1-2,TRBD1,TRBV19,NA,TGTGCCAGTAGTGCGGGACAGGGGGTTGGCTACACCTTC,CASSAGQGVGYTF
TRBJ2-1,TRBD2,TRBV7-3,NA,TGTGCCAGCAGCTCCCTCGCTAGCGGGGGTTACAATGAGCAGTTCTTC,CASSSLASGGYNEQFF
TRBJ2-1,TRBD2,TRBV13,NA,TGTGCCAGCAGCTGGGGGACTAGCGGGAGGACGCGTTCCTACAATGAGCAGTTCTTC,CASSWGTSGRTRSYNEQFF
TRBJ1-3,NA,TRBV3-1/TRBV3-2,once,TGTGCCAGCAGCCGCCGGGACGGGGGAAACACCATATATTTT,CASSRRDGGNTIYF